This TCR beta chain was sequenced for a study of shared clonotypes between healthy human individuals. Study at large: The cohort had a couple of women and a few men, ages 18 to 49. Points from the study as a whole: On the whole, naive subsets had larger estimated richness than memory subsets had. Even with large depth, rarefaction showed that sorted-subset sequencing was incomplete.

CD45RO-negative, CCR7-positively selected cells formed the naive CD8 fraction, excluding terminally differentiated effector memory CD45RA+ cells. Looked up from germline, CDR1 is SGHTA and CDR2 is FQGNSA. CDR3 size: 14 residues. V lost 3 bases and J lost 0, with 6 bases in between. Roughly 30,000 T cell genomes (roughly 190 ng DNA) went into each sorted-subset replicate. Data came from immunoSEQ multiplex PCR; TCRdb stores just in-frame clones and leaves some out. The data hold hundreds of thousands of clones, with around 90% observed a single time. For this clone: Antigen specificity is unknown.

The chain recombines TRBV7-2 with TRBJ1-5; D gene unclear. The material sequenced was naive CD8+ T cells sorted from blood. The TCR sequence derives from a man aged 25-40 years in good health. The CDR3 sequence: CASSFDNSNQPQHF. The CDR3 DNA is TGTGCCAGCAGCTTCGACAATAGCAATCAGCCCCAGCATTTT.